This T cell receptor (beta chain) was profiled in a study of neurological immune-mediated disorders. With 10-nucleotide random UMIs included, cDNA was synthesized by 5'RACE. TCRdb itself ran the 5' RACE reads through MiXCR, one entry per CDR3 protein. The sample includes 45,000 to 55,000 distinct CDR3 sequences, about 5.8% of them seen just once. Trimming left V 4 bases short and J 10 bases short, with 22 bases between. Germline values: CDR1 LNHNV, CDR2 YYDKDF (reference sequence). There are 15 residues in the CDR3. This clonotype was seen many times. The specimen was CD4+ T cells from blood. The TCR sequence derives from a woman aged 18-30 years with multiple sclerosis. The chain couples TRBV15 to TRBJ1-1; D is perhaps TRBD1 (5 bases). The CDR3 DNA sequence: TGTGCCACCAGCACTGGGGGTCCGGTGAGATCTGGAGCTTTCTTT. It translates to CATSTGGPVRSGAFF.